Listed here are 19 T cell receptor beta chains from one sample, sequenced in a study of blood T cells in healthy people across ages. Primed by a sample-barcoded 5' primer and a J-beta primer mix, a second PCR proceeded for 7 to 11 cycles. A single record per CDR3 protein comes from TCRdb applying MiXCR to the 5' RACE reads. The sample lists 500,000 to 700,000 distinct CDR3 sequences; about 30% were seen once. The sequenced material came from blood. These receptors all stem from a woman of 80 years or more in good health.

This clonotype has at least ten counts. The CDR3 coding sequence is TGTGCCAGCAGCTTGCCGGGACTAGCGGGGAATGAGCAGTTCTTC. It encodes CASSLPGLAGNEQFF. This rearrangement joins TRBV7-9 to TRBJ2-1, with 13 positions matching TRBD2. CDR3 length equals 15 residues. The trim removed 3 bases at V and 7 bases at J, leaving 3 bases unmatched. From germline, CDR1 is SEHNR and CDR2 FQNEAQ (reference sequence).

Details on this clonotype: With a much larger clone just one base away, this may be a read error. This chain connects TRBV6-6 to TRBJ1-1; D unclear. The germline gives CDR1 MNHNY, CDR2 SVGAGI (reference sequence). The CDR3 loop spans 17 amino acids. CDR3 coding DNA: TGTGCCGGCAGTTACTCGTTGTTTGGACGGAGGAACACTGAAGCTTTCTTT. Amino acids: CAGSYSLFGRRNTEAFF.

This clonotype appeared many times. The chain is built from TRBV6-1 and TRBJ2-3; 7 positions agree with TRBD1. V dropped 6 bases and J dropped 4; count of bases not matched to a gene: 13. Germline CDR1 and CDR2: MNHNS and SASEGT. The CDR3 has 16 residues. CDR3 residues: CASRRPGTEGSDTQYF. The CDR3 coding sequence is TGTGCCAGCAGGAGGCCCGGGACAGAGGGTTCAGATACGCAGTATTTT.

The J gene is TRBJ1-2, the V gene TRBV12-3 or TRBV12-4; 7 positions match TRBD1. V lost 2 bases to trimming and J lost 7 bases; unmatched junction nucleotides: 4. This CDR3 region has 13 residues. The CDR3 sequence: CASSLKGGVGYTF. The CDR3 coding sequence is TGTGCCAGCAGTTTAAAAGGGGGCGTTGGCTACACCTTC.

This clonotype was picked up many times. The chain couples TRBV4-3 to TRBJ2-7; TRBD1 might be the D (6 bases). Per the germline V gene, CDR1 is LGHNA and CDR2 is YSLEER. The V gene lost 0 bases and the J gene lost 3 bases, with 21 bases spanning the gap. This CDR3 is built from 18 residues. CDR3 nucleotides: TGCGCCAGCAGCCAAGAACTCGACGGCCCGGACAGTTTCTACGAGCAGTACTTC. Its translation: CASSQELDGPDSFYEQYF.

This clonotype was detected ten times or more. The V and J genes are TRBV6-2 or TRBV6-3 and TRBJ2-7; D unresolved. The CDR3 spans 14 residues. CDR1 and CDR2 from the germline V gene are MNHEY and SVGEGT. Trimming removed 0 bases at V and 2 bases at J, with 8 bases between. CDR3 sequence: CASSYSAGAYEQYF. CDR3 DNA: TGTGCCAGCAGTTACTCGGCAGGCGCCTACGAGCAGTACTTC.

As to this clonotype: Germline and junction disagree at one end, which may indicate a read error. The chain combines TRBV4-2 with TRBJ2-1; D remains ambiguous. This CDR3 contains 15 residues. Germline lookup yields CDR1 LGHNA and CDR2 YNFKEQ. CDR3 nucleotides: TGTGCCGGCAGCCAAGAGTCGCTAGTGCACAATGAGCAGTTTTTC. It encodes CAGSQESLVHNEQFF.

The table lists this clonotype with many counts. The V gene is TRBV5-1, the J gene TRBJ1-5; D ambiguous. Trimming cost V 4 bases and J 6 bases, with 14 bases left between them. The CDR3 loop spans 14 amino acids. Germline V gives CDR1 SGHRS, CDR2 YFSETQ. CDR3 sequence reads: CASSQDGILQPQHF. The CDR3 nucleotides read TGCGCCAGCAGCCAGGACGGGATCCTTCAGCCCCAGCATTTT. Together with reference TRBV5-1 and TRBJ1-5, the CDR3 gives the full variable domain: KAGVTQTPRYLIKTRGQQVTLSCSPISGHRSVSWYQQTPGQGLQFLFEYFSETQRNKGNFPGRFSGRQFSNSRSEMNVSTLELGDSALYLCASSQDGILQPQHFGDGTRLSIL.

Only one count was recorded for this clonotype. The chain carries TRBV3-1 and TRBJ2-7; the match to TRBD1 covers 7 bases. This CDR3 contains 15 residues. V was clipped by 8 bases and J by 0 bases; unmatched bases: 10. CDR1 is LGHDT, CDR2 YNNKEL, per germline (reference sequence). The DNA of the CDR3 is TGTGCCAGCGGCTTTCGGACAGGCTACTCCTACGAGCAGTACTTC. This codes for CASGFRTGYSYEQYF.

This clonotype has just a few counts. A much larger clonotype is one base distant, so this may be a read error. J is TRBJ2-1 and V is TRBV11-1; D gene unclear. The closer fit of TRBJ2-7 to the DNA end suggests the J call may be wrong. CDR3 length equals 14 residues. Per the germline V gene, CDR1 is SGHAT and CDR2 is FQDESV (reference sequence). The CDR3 DNA sequence: TGTGCCAGCAGCCGGCTCGACTCCTACAATGAGCAGTACTTC. It is translated as CASSRLDSYNEQYF.

As for this clonotype: A much larger clone lies a single base off, so this may be a read error. The rearrangement joins TRBV5-1 to TRBJ2-5; 9 bases match TRBD1. The J segment lost 5 bases and the V segment lost 0 bases, leaving 5 bases of the junction unmatched. The CDR3 sequence is 15 residues long. Per germline, CDR1 SGHRS and CDR2 YFSETQ. The CDR3 DNA reads TGCGCCAGCAGCTTGGAGGACAGGGGAAGCGAGACCCAGTACTTC. It translates to CASSLEDRGSETQYF. Looking up the rest from reference TRBV5-1 and TRBJ2-5 gives the full variable domain: KAGVTQTPRYLIKTRGQQVTLSCSPISGHRSVSWYQQTPGQGLQFLFEYFSETQRNKGNFPGRFSGRQFSNSRSEMNVSTLELGDSALYLCASSLEDRGSETQYFGPGTRLLVL.

This clonotype was observed many times. This sequence joins TRBV7-2 and TRBJ2-5; 8 bases match TRBD2. This CDR3 comprises 15 residues. J lost 0 bases, V lost 5 bases, and 5 bases had no gene match. Germline CDR1 and CDR2: SGHTA and FQGNSA. CDR3 coding DNA: TGTGCCAGCAGCCGTAGCGGGACTCACCAAGAGACCCAGTACTTC. Its protein is CASSRSGTHQETQYF.

The chain combines TRBV10-3 with TRBJ2-3, with D hard to call. Trimming pared 1 base from V and 4 bases from J, leaving 15 bases between. This CDR3 has 16 amino acids. The germline gives CDR1 ENHRY, CDR2 SYGVKD. The CDR3 DNA sequence: TGTGCCATCAGTGAGTTGGCAGTCAGACTCGCAGATACGCAGTATTTT. It codes for CAISELAVRLADTQYF.

This clonotype was seen more than once but under ten times. J is TRBJ2-7 and V is TRBV12-3 or TRBV12-4; 8 bases line up with TRBD1. The CDR3 has 14 amino acids. Trimming at V came to 3 bases and at J to 3 bases, leaving 4 bases not matched to a gene. The CDR3 DNA sequence: TGTGCCAGCAGTTTGCAGGGGGCAAACTACGAGCAGTACTTC. It encodes CASSLQGANYEQYF.

With regard to this clonotype: Just one base apart from a much larger clone, this may be a read error. This chain joins TRBV20-1 and TRBJ2-6; 7 nucleotides align to TRBD1. CDR3 length: 13 amino acids. The V gene's germline CDR1 is DFQATT and CDR2 SNEGSKA (reference sequence). CDR3 coding DNA: TGCAATGCCCTGACAGGGTATTACGACGTCCTGACTTTC. Its protein is CNALTGYYDVLTF.

The sample holds a few counts of this clonotype. The chain is built from TRBV12-3 or TRBV12-4 and TRBJ2-4; D might be TRBD2 (7 bases). Trimming took 5 bases from V and 0 from J, leaving 14 bases between them. This CDR3 has 16 residues. The CDR3 DNA sequence: TGTGCCAGCAGTAACCACGGGGGGCTAGCCAAAAACATTCAGTACTTC. Its protein product is CASSNHGGLAKNIQYF.

The chain employs TRBV9 and TRBJ2-3, with D possibly being TRBD2 (5 bases). V gave up 1 base and J gave up 0 bases, with 9 bases separating them. Germline V gives CDR1 SGDLS, CDR2 YYNGEE. This CDR3 is 15 amino acids long. The CDR3 DNA follows: TGTGCCAGCAGCGTATCTGAGCGGAGCACAGATACGCAGTATTTT. Residues: CASSVSERSTDTQYF.

This clonotype was seen many times. The J gene is TRBJ2-5, the V gene TRBV5-1; D call uncertain. The CDR3 length is 14 residues. In germline, CDR1 is SGHRS, CDR2 YFSETQ. The V gene lost 7 bases and the J gene lost 2 bases, with 15 bases spanning the gap. The CDR3, as DNA: TGCGCCAGCGGGCTAACCGCCCCTCAAGAGACCCAGTACTTC. Its translation is CASGLTAPQETQYF.

This clonotype has just a few counts. J is TRBJ2-2 and V is TRBV7-2; perhaps TRBD1 as D (6 bases). CDR3 size: 16 residues. The V gene lost 4 bases and the J gene lost 1 base, with 13 bases spanning the gap. Germline CDR1 SGHTA, CDR2 FQGNSA. The DNA for the CDR3 is TGTGCCAGCAGCTCCTCCGGGACATTGAACACCGGGGAGCTGTTTTTT. Translated, it gives CASSSSGTLNTGELFF.